These 22 T cell receptor beta chains came from one sample sequenced in a study of blood T cells in healthy people across ages. A J-beta primer mix and a sample-barcoded 5' primer were used in a second PCR of roughly 6 to 12 cycles. Via MiXCR, TCRdb re-called the 5' RACE reads, giving one row per CDR3 protein. Of some 760,000 distinct CDR3 sequences in the sample, 25% are singletons; the top ten hold more than 8%. These same data were also listed under a study on T cells of mothers and their children.

Specimen: blood. The receptors originated from a boy aged 10-17 years in good health.

About this clonotype: One end of the junction fails to match germline, which may point to a read error. The chain recombines TRBV6-4 with TRBJ2-3; TRBD2 matches 9 bases. CDR3 length equals 11 residues. CDR1 and CDR2 (germline): MRHNA, SNTAGT. DNA for the CDR3: TGTGCCAGCCCGGACAGCGGGAGGCCCCGGTTT. As protein: CASPDSGRPRF.

The J gene is TRBJ2-7, the V gene TRBV10-3; D uncertain. The CDR3 has 13 residues. CDR1 and CDR2 from the germline V gene are ENHRY and SYGVKD. Trimming stripped 3 bases from V and 0 bases from J, with 6 bases between. The CDR3 reads CAISDKVSYEQYF. Written as DNA, the CDR3 is TGTGCCATCAGTGATAAGGTCTCCTACGAGCAGTACTTC.

This clonotype was counted only a few times. The gene calls are TRBV25-1 and TRBJ1-5; possibly TRBD1 for D (6 bases). This CDR3 has 16 amino acids. Trimming stripped 0 bases from V and 5 bases from J, with 14 bases between. From germline, CDR1 is MGHDK and CDR2 SYGVNS. The CDR3 coding sequence is TGTGCCAGCAGTGAATATGGAGCAGGGGAATATCAGCCCCAGCATTTT. Translation: CASSEYGAGEYQPQHF.

This rearrangement joins TRBV15 to TRBJ2-1; no reliable D call. CDR1 LNHNV and CDR2 YYDKDF come from the germline V gene (reference sequence). V lost 1 base and J 7 bases, leaving 5 bases between the germline ends. The CDR3 loop spans 12 amino acids. The CDR3 spells CATSRALNEQFF. CDR3 DNA: TGTGCCACCAGCAGAGCCCTGAATGAGCAGTTCTTC.

This clonotype came up a few times. Compared with germline, one end of the junction differs, possibly owing to a read error. This CDR3 is CANSQDREQYF. The DNA of the CDR3 is TGCGCCAACAGCCAAGACCGCGAGCAGTACTTC. The V gene is TRBV4-1, the J gene TRBJ2-7, with no clear D. The CDR3 sequence is 11 residues long. Germline assignment: CDR1 MGHRA and CDR2 YSYEKL.

The chain uses TRBV7-2 and TRBJ2-1; 11 bases are a match to TRBD2. CDR1 SGHTA and CDR2 FQGNSA come from the germline V gene. The CDR3 consists of 17 residues. V lost 4 bases to trimming and J lost 4 bases; unmatched junction nucleotides: 9. The CDR3 sequence is CASSSRLAGSLYNEQFF. In nucleotides, the CDR3 is TGTGCCAGCAGCTCAAGACTAGCGGGGAGCCTTTACAATGAGCAGTTCTTC.

Only a few counts were recorded for this clonotype. The chain links TRBV12-5 to TRBJ1-2, with a weak D call TRBD1 (5 bases). Germline V lookup: CDR1 LGHNT, CDR2 FRNRAP. V lost 2 bases and J 1 base, leaving 14 bases between the germline ends. CDR3 size: 16 residues. This chain's CDR3 is CASGLLLRGDNYGYTF. The CDR3 bases are TGTGCTAGTGGTTTGCTGCTGAGAGGGGATAACTATGGCTACACCTTC.

This clonotype came up a few times. The rearrangement joins TRBV20-1 to TRBJ1-4; unclear D gene. The CDR3 length is 14 residues. CDR1 and CDR2 (germline): DFQATT, SNEGSKA (reference sequence). V was trimmed by 6 bases and J by 8 bases, leaving 19 bases between them. This CDR3 is CSASDLVFYEKLFF. In nucleotides, the CDR3 is TGCAGTGCCAGCGATCTGGTTTTTTACGAAAAACTGTTTTTT.

This clonotype was recorded a few times. CDR3 loop: CASSQDRSEQFF. Written as DNA, the CDR3 is TGTGCCAGCAGCCAAGATAGGAGTGAGCAGTTCTTC. The V gene is TRBV3-1, the J gene TRBJ2-5; D remains ambiguous. Matching the DNA end better, TRBJ2-1 makes the J call doubtful. This CDR3 region has 12 residues. Per the germline V gene, CDR1 is LGHDT and CDR2 is YNNKEL (reference sequence).

The chain has TRBV5-1 and TRBJ2-6; D is unclear. This CDR3 has 16 amino acids. Germline CDR1 reads SGHRS; CDR2 reads YFSETQ. The V gene lost 4 bases and the J gene lost 0 bases, with 11 bases spanning the gap. CDR3 in DNA: TGCGCCAGCAGCCAAGTGACGGTCTCTGGGGCCAACGTCCTGACTTTC. Translated: CASSQVTVSGANVLTF.

This clonotype turned up a few times. The chain is built from TRBV7-8 and TRBJ2-7; maybe TRBD1 (6 bases). This CDR3 spans 14 amino acids. V lost 1 base and J lost 3, with 10 bases in between. CDR1 SGHVS and CDR2 FQNEAQ come from the germline V gene. CDR3 DNA sequence: TGTGCCAGCAGCTTAGGGGGGCTGATCTACGAGCAGTACTTC. Amino acid sequence: CASSLGGLIYEQYF. The variable domain in full, with the rest retrieved from reference TRBV7-8 and TRBJ2-7, is GAGVSQSPRYKVAKRGQDVALRCDPISGHVSLFWYQQALGQGPEFLTYFQNEAQLDKSGLPSDRFFAERPEGSVSTLKIQRTQQEDSAVYLCASSLGGLIYEQYFGPGTRLTVT.

CDR3 nucleotide sequence: TGTGCCAGCAGCCAAGGGGGCTTTGGCACTGAAGCTTTCTTT. It is translated as CASSQGGFGTEAFF. The chain has TRBV3-1 and TRBJ1-1, with TRBD1 as a possible D gene (5 bases). CDR1 is LGHDT, CDR2 YNNKEL, per germline (reference sequence). This CDR3 has 14 residues. V was clipped by 1 base and J by 4 bases, with 10 bases between them.

The chain is built from TRBV10-3 and TRBJ1-1, with a possible D match to TRBD1 (5 bases). Germline CDR1 is ENHRY and CDR2 is SYGVKD. Deletions cut 0 bases from V and 1 base from J, with 18 bases between. CDR3 length: 18 residues. The CDR3 DNA reads as TGTGCCATCAGTGAGTCGATTCTTAGTGGACATCCGAACACTGAAGCTTTCTTT. Its translation: CAISESILSGHPNTEAFF.

This clonotype has a handful of counts. V and J are TRBV7-2 and TRBJ1-1; D ambiguous. Germline CDR1 reads SGHTA; CDR2 reads FQGNSA. Trimming pared 5 bases from V and 3 bases from J, leaving 19 bases between. The CDR3 covers 16 residues. The CDR3 loop reads CASSPGRWGLDTEAFF. CDR3 nucleotides: TGTGCCAGCAGCCCGGGTCGCTGGGGTCTGGACACTGAAGCTTTCTTT.

The genes are TRBV6-1 and TRBJ1-2; D is unclear. Trimming shortened V by 3 bases and J by 2 bases, and 7 bases separated the two germline ends. The CDR3 length is 13 residues. Germline CDR1 and CDR2: MNHNS and SASEGT. This chain's CDR3 is CASSELYNYGYTF. The CDR3 nucleotides read TGTGCCAGCAGTGAGTTGTACAACTATGGCTACACCTTC.

CDR3 residues: CATSDLASGKNEQFF. CDR3 in DNA: TGTGCCACCAGTGATTTGGCTAGCGGGAAAAATGAGCAGTTCTTC. The chain carries TRBV24-1 and TRBJ2-1; TRBD2 matches 9 bases. Germline loops: CDR1 KGHDR, CDR2 SFDVKD. Trimming removed 0 bases from V and 7 bases from J; junction bases left unmatched: 3. The CDR3 is 15 amino acids.

The chain couples TRBV3-1 to TRBJ2-7; 7 bases line up with TRBD2. Trimming cost V 0 bases and J 1 base; bases outside gene matches: 15. CDR3 length: 19 residues. The V gene's germline CDR1 is LGHDT and CDR2 YNNKEL (reference sequence). DNA of the CDR3: TGTGCCAGCAGCCAAGAGCCGTTATTGGTAGGGAGGGATTCCTACGAGCAGTACTTC. Its protein is CASSQEPLLVGRDSYEQYF.

This chain uses TRBV28 with TRBJ2-5, with 7 bases fitting TRBD1. The J call may be faulty, since TRBJ2-7 better matches the DNA end. The CDR3 has 14 amino acids. Per germline, CDR1 MDHEN and CDR2 SYDVKM. The CDR3 is CASSIRQGSYEQYF. CDR3 DNA sequence: TGTGCCAGCAGTATACGACAGGGATCCTACGAGCAGTACTTC.

This clonotype has more than one count but fewer than ten. The chain recombines TRBV4-1 with TRBJ2-6; D not certain. Germline loops: CDR1 MGHRA, CDR2 YSYEKL. CDR3 length: 16 amino acids. Between the trimmed V and J ends, which lost 1 base and 0 bases, there was a span of 7 bases. CDR3: CASSQVGYSGANVLTF. The CDR3 region has the DNA TGCGCCAGCAGCCAAGTCGGTTACTCTGGGGCCAACGTCCTGACTTTC.

This clonotype occurred a few times. This chain links TRBV29-1 with TRBJ2-3; 9 nucleotides line up with TRBD2. This CDR3 has 14 residues. Trimming cost V 6 bases and J 4 bases; bases outside gene matches: 8. The germline gives CDR1 SQVTM, CDR2 ANQGSEA. CDR3 bases: TGCAGCGTACGTAGCGGGAGCGGGGCAGATACGCAGTATTTT. It is translated as CSVRSGSGADTQYF.

This clonotype was detected a few times. This chain uses TRBV15 with TRBJ2-5; D perhaps matches TRBD1 (6 bases). CDR3 length equals 15 residues. The V gene lost 4 bases and the J gene lost 5 bases, with 17 bases spanning the gap. Looked up from germline, CDR1 is LNHNV and CDR2 is YYDKDF (reference sequence). The DNA of the CDR3 is TGTGCCACCAGCATACCCACAGGGACCCCCGAGACCCAGTACTTC. As protein: CATSIPTGTPETQYF. The full variable domain, completed using reference TRBV15 and TRBJ2-5, is DAMVIQNPRYQVTQFGKPVTLSCSQTLNHNVMYWYQQKSSQAPKLLFHYYDKDFNNEADTPDNFQSRRPNTSFCFLDIRSPGLGDTAMYLCATSIPTGTPETQYFGPGTRLLVL.

This clonotype came up a few times. The J gene is TRBJ2-5, the V gene TRBV6-2 or TRBV6-3, with D perhaps matching TRBD2 (6 bases). CDR3 length: 15 amino acids. The germline gives CDR1 MNHEY, CDR2 SVGEGT. V lost 8 bases and J 1 base, leaving 17 bases between the germline ends. The CDR3 loop is CASGGNRGAQETQYF. The DNA of the CDR3 is TGTGCCAGCGGAGGGAATAGAGGGGCCCAAGAGACCCAGTACTTC.